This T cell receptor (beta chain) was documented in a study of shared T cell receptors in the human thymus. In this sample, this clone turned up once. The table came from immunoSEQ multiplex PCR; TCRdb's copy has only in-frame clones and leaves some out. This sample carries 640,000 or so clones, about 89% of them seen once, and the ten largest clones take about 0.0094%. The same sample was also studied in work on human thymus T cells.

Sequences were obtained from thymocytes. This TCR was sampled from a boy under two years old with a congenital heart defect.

CDR3 sequence: CASSYFRTGGTEAFF. The CDR3 DNA reads as TGTGCCAGCAGTTACTTTAGAACGGGAGGCACTGAAGCTTTCTTT. This rearrangement joins TRBV6-5 to TRBJ1-1, with D hard to call. This CDR3 has 15 amino acids. V was cut by 1 base and J by 4 bases, with 13 bases left in between. Germline V lookup: CDR1 MNHEY, CDR2 SVGAGI.